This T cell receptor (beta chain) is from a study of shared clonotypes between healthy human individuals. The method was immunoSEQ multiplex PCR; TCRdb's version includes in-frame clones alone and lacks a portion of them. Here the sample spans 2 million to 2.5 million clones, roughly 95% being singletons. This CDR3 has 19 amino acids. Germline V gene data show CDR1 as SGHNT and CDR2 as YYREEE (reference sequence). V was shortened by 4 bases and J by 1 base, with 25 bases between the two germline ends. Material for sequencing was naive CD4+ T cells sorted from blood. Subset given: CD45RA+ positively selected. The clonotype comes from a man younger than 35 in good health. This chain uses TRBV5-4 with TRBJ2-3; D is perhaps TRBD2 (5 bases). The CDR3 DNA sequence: TGTGCCAGCAGCCGGGATAGTCCTAGCTATCCGTTGGGCACAGATACGCAGTATTTT. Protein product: CASSRDSPSYPLGTDTQYF.